This TCR beta chain was identified during a study of blood T cell repertoires in COVID-19. Turning to the study itself: Acute and convalescent COVID-19 samples came from the United States, Italy and Spain. In each case, the material was cDNA or gDNA derived from T cells, B-cell-depleted T cells, or PBMCs.

TCRdb keeps only in-frame clones here, not all; method: immunoSEQ multiplex PCR. The repertoire holds roughly 62,000 clones, with around 75% as singletons. Per germline, CDR1 MNHNY and CDR2 SVGAGI (reference sequence). CDR3 length: 12 amino acids. Trimming left V 6 bases short and J 3 bases short, with 7 bases between. V usage is TRBV6-6 and J usage is TRBJ2-3, with unresolved D. The TCR originated in a human donor in a cohort sampled during active COVID-19. Sequencing input: peripheral blood. The CDR3 DNA follows: TGTGCCAGCAGCACTCCTACAGATACGCAGTATTTT. It codes for CASSTPTDTQYF.